The rows below give T cell receptor beta chains drawn from one sample of a study of cytomegalovirus exposure and HLA in healthy donors. TCRdb keeps only in-frame clones here, not all; method: immunoSEQ multiplex PCR. The table has about 160,000 clones, roughly 80% seen once. Material: PBMCs. Receptors were obtained from a male donor in good health and CMV-seropositive. The CDR3 runs from the conserved cysteine through the conserved F or W. The D gene is left open where the match is weak. Clone size, where shown, is once, few, many, or a class for clones that have expanded.

J gene,clone size,D gene,V gene,CDR3 DNA,CDR3 protein
TRBJ2-5,NA,TRBD2,TRBV25-1,TGTGCCAGCAGTCCCAGGGAGGGTTTAGGGGAGACCCAGTACTTC,CASSPREGLGETQYF
TRBJ2-7,NA,NA,TRBV5-4,TGTGCCAGCAGCCAGAAAGCGGGTGAGAAGCAGTACTTC,CASSQKAGEKQYF
TRBJ1-1,once,TRBD1,TRBV28,TGTGCCAGCAGACCTACAGGGGAGACTGAAGCTTTCTTT,CASRPTGETEAFF
TRBJ1-2,NA,NA,TRBV7-2,TGTGCCAGCAGCTTAAAAAGGGGCTATGGCTACACCTTC,CASSLKRGYGYTF
TRBJ1-5,NA,NA,TRBV9,TGTGCCAGCAGCGTAGGAGATCAGCCCCAGCATTTT,CASSVGDQPQHF
TRBJ2-2,NA,NA,TRBV19,TGTGCCAGTAGTATAGACAGGGGAAGCACCGGGGAGCTGTTTTTT,CASSIDRGSTGELFF
TRBJ1-1,NA,NA,TRBV25-1,TGTGCCAGCACCCAGGGGTTGAACACTGAAGCTTTCTTT,CASTQGLNTEAFF
TRBJ1-1,NA,NA,TRBV7-2,TGTGCCAGCAGCAAAGAGATAATGAACACTGAAGCTTTCTTT,CASSKEIMNTEAFF
TRBJ2-3,few,TRBD2,TRBV5-4,TGTGCCAGCAGCTTGCGACTAGCGGGGATGGAGACGCAGTATTTT,CASSLRLAGMETQYF
TRBJ1-2,NA,NA,TRBV5-1,TGCGCCAGCAGCTTGGGACAGGCGGATGGCTACACCTTC,CASSLGQADGYTF
TRBJ2-1,NA,TRBD2,TRBV28,TGTGCCAGCAGTTCGGGACTAGCGATCAATGAGCAGTTCTTC,CASSSGLAINEQFF
TRBJ1-1,NA,NA,TRBV5-1,TGCGCCAGCAGCTTGTTGGGGCACACTGAAGCTTTCTTT,CASSLLGHTEAFF
TRBJ1-1,NA,NA,TRBV19,TGTGCCAGTAGTCCCACGTTGAGGGTACTAAAAGCTTTCTTT,CASSPTLRVLKAFF
TRBJ1-2,NA,NA,TRBV19,TGTGCCAGTAGTATAGACCTATTAAGACACGGTGGCTACACCTTC,CASSIDLLRHGGYTF
TRBJ2-5,NA,TRBD2,TRBV27,TGTGCCAGCAGTTTATCAGGACTAGGACTTCAAGAGACCCAGTACTTC,CASSLSGLGLQETQYF
TRBJ2-1,NA,TRBD2,TRBV18,TGTGCCAGCTCCGGACTAGCGGGGGGGACCTACAATGAGCAGTTCTTC,CASSGLAGGTYNEQFF
TRBJ2-1,NA,TRBD2,TRBV7-8,TGTGCCAGCAGCTTAGGGTGGCGGGAGGGCCACAATGAGCAGTTCTTC,CASSLGWREGHNEQFF
TRBJ2-2,NA,NA,TRBV11-2,TGTGCCAGCAGCACCGGATGGGGGCTTGACACCGGGGAGCTGTTTTTT,CASSTGWGLDTGELFF
TRBJ1-1,NA,NA,TRBV28,TGTGCCAGCAGGGTGGGACATGGGACTGAAGCTTTCTTT,CASRVGHGTEAFF
TRBJ1-1,NA,NA,TRBV9,TGTGCCAGCAGCGAGGGAGGGCTGAACACTGAAGCTTTCTTT,CASSEGGLNTEAFF